This T cell receptor beta chain came from a study of OX40 agonist ivuxolimab in advanced cancers. Germline CDR1 ENHRY, CDR2 SYGVKD. V was shortened by 3 bases and J by 5 bases, with 8 bases between the two germline ends. The CDR3 has 13 residues. The assay was immunoSEQ multiplex PCR, and TCRdb's table has in-frame clones only and misses some. There are tens of thousands of clones in the sample; about 88% occur only once, and roughly an eighth lies in the top ten. Specimen: CD4+ or CD8+ T cells sorted from blood, collected in a trial of the OX40 agonist ivuxolimab. This receptor was obtained from an adult with an advanced solid tumor such as melanoma, head and neck, liver or kidney cancer. The V call is TRBV10-3, the J call TRBJ2-1; D gene ambiguous. This CDR3 is CAISDARHNEQFF. The CDR3 bases are TGTGCCATCAGTGATGCGAGACACAATGAGCAGTTCTTC.